The present entry profiles one TCR beta chain with its context. Antigen unknown. These data belong to a study of T cell responses to AZD1222 COVID-19 vaccine. Across the study: Second-dose intervals of approximately 4 or approximately 12 weeks were pooled. Notes on the study in general: None of the repertoires were sampled until the peak T cell response had passed. The CD4 TCRs associated with vaccination extended across spike and predominated at 160-218 and 743-854. Donors, mostly white British, included more females; clonal diversity was possibly underestimated.

Using immunoSEQ multiplex PCR, the repertoire was profiled, and TCRdb retains in-frame clones only, with some absent. The sample yields over 150,000 clones, roughly 87% seen once. Germline CDR1 is SGHDT and CDR2 is YYEEEE. The CDR3 loop spans 15 amino acids. Trimming removed 2 bases from V and 5 bases from J, with 16 bases in between. The clonotype originates from an adult in good health. The sample was peripheral blood, taken on day 0 of AZD1222 vaccination. The chain employs TRBV5-6 and TRBJ1-1; possibly TRBD1 for D (6 bases). CDR3 region: CASSFVILGATEAFF. The CDR3 bases are TGTGCCAGCAGCTTTGTGATTTTGGGGGCGACTGAAGCTTTCTTT.